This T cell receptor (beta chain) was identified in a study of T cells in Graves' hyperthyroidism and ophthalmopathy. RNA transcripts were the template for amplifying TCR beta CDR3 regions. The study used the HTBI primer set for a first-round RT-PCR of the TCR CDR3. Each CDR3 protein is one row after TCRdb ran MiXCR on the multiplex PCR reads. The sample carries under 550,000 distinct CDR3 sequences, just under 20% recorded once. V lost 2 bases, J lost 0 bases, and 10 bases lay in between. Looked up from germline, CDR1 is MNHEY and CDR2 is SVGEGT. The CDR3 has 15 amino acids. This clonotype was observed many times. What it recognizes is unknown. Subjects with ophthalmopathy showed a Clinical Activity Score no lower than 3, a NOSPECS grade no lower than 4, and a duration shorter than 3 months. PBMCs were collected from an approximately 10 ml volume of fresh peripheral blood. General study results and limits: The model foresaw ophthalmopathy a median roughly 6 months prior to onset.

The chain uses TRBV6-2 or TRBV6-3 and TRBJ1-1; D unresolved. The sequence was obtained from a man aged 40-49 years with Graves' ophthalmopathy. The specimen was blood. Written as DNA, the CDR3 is TGTGCCAGCAGTTACCGTACGCTAATGAACACTGAAGCTTTCTTT. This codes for CASSYRTLMNTEAFF.